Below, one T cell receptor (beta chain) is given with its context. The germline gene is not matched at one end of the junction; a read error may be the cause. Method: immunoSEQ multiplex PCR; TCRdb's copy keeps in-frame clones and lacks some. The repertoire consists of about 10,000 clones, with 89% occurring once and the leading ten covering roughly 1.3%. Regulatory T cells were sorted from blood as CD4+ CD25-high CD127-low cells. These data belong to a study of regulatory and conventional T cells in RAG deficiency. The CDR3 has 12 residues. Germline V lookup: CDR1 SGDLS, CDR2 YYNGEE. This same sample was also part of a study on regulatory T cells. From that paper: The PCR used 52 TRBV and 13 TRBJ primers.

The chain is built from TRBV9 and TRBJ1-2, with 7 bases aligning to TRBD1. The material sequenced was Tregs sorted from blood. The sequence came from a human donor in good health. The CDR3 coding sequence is TGTGCCCGCAGCTCTCCAGGGGGGGGCTACACCTTC. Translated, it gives CARSSPGGGYTF.